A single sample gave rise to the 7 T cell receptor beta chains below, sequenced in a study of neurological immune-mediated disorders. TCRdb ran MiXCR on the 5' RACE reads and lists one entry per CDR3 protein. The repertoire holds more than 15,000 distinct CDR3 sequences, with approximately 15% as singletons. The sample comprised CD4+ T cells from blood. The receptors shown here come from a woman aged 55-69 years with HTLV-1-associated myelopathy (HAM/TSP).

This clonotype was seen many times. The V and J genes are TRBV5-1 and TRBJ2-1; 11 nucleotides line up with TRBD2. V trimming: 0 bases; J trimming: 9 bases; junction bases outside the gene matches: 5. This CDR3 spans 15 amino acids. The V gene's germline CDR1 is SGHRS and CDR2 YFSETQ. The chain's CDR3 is CASSLATSGSSEQFF. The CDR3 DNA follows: TGCGCCAGCAGCTTGGCCACTAGCGGGAGTAGTGAGCAGTTCTTC.

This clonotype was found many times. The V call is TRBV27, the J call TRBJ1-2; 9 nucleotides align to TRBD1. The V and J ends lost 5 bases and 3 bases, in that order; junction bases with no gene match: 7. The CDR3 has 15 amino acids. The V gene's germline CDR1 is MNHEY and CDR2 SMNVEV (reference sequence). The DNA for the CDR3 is TGTGCCAGCAGTGTGGGGACAGGGAAGGACTATGGCTACACCTTC. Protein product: CASSVGTGKDYGYTF.

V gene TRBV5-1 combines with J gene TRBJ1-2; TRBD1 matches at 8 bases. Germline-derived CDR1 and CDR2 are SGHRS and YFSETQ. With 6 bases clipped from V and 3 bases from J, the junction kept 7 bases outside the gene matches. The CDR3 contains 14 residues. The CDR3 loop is CASTIGTGDYGYTF. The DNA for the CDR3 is TGCGCCAGCACCATCGGGACAGGCGACTATGGCTACACCTTC.

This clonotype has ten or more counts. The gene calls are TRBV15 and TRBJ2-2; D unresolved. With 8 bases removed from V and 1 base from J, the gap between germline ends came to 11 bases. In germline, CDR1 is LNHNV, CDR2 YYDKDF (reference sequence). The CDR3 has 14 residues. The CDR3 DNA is TGTGCCACCGCCCGTCACCTGAACACCGGGGAGCTGTTTTTT. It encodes CATARHLNTGELFF.

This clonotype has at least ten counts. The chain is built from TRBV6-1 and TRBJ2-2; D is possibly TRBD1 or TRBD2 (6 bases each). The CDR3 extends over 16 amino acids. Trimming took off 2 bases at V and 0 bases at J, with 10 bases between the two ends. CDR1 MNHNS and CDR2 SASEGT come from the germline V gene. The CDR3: CASSEYGGPNTGELFF. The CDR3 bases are TGTGCCAGCAGTGAATATGGGGGGCCGAACACCGGGGAGCTGTTTTTT.

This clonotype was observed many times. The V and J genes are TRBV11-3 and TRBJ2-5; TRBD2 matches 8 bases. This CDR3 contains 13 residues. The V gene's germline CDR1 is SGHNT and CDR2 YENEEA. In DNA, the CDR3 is TGTGCAAGCGGGGGCCAGATCCAAGAGACCCAGTACTTC. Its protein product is CASGGQIQETQYF.

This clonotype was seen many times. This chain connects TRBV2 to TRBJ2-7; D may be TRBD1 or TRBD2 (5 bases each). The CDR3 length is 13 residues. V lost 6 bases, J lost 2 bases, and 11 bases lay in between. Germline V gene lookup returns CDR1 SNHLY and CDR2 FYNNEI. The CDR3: CASRRDGTYEQYF. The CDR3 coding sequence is TGTGCCAGCAGGAGGGACGGAACCTACGAGCAGTACTTC.